Included here is one T cell receptor (beta chain) sequence, with context. Its target is unknown. The sample comes from a study of beta chain features in type 1 diabetes. Study details: The patient and healthy donor groups were comparable for age, gender and cell yields. The study's findings and limits: The influence of HLA type on TCRB rearrangement stayed undetermined.

The authors reverse transcribed all of the isolated RNA, so sequencing captured expressed TCRB transcripts. The method was immunoSEQ multiplex PCR; TCRdb's version includes in-frame clones alone and lacks a portion of them. This table has roughly 300,000 clones, approximately 14% appearing once. This sequence originates from a man under 40 in good health. The sequencing sample was made of central memory CD4+ T cells from blood.

The CDR3 spells CSVPGSRQGFGSRYAEAFF. CDR3 DNA: TGCAGCGTTCCCGGAAGCAGACAGGGTTTTGGGAGCCGCTACGCTGAAGCTTTCTTT. This chain joins TRBV29-1 and TRBJ1-1; 7 nucleotides align to TRBD1. The CDR3 spans 19 residues. V gave up 5 bases and J gave up 6 bases; unmatched junction bases: 27. Germline CDR1 and CDR2: SQVTM and ANQGSEA.